Listed below are T cell receptor beta chains from one sample, sequenced in a study of cytomegalovirus exposure and HLA in healthy donors. Measured with immunoSEQ multiplex PCR; TCRdb has only the in-frame clones, and not every one. Here the sample spans fewer than 100,000 clones, 65% to 80% being singletons. The sample was PBMCs. All receptors derive from a man between 60 and 70 years old in good health and CMV-seropositive. CDR3s include the opening cysteine and the closing phenylalanine or tryptophan. The order of the fields is V gene, D gene, J gene, clone size, CDR3 protein, CDR3 DNA. D genes are given only for firm matches. A clone size is listed for some rows: how often the clone was seen (once, few, many), or a class if it is expanded.

TRBV2	.	TRBJ2-2	.	CASRVTKNTGELFF	TGTGCCAGCAGGGTGACTAAGAACACCGGGGAGCTGTTTTTT
TRBV7-8	.	TRBJ1-2	.	CASSLARGGYTF	TGTGCCAGCAGCTTAGCGCGAGGTGGCTACACCTTC
TRBV7-9	.	TRBJ2-6	few	CATRNRDKSSGANVLTF	TGTGCCACCAGAAACCGGGACAAGTCTTCTGGGGCCAACGTCCTGACTTTC
TRBV19	.	TRBJ1-2	.	CASSLFVGARSYGYTF	TGTGCCAGTAGTCTATTCGTGGGGGCACGGTCGTATGGCTACACCTTC
TRBV16	.	TRBJ2-7	.	CASSPSHMRRDYEQYF	TGTGCCAGCAGCCCCTCCCATATGCGGAGGGACTACGAGCAGTACTTC
TRBV19	.	TRBJ1-1	.	CASSPRGKNTEAFF	TGTGCCAGTAGCCCGCGCGGGAAGAACACTGAAGCTTTCTTT
TRBV6-6	.	TRBJ1-1	few	CASNQDSLVSTEAFF	TGTGCCAGCAACCAAGACAGTCTGGTGAGCACTGAAGCTTTCTTT
TRBV6-5	.	TRBJ1-4	.	CASRPGLGEKLFF	TGTGCCAGCAGGCCGGGACTTGGGGAAAAACTGTTTTTT
TRBV12-5	TRBD1	TRBJ2-1	few	CASGLTGGSYNEQFF	TGTGCTAGTGGCCTAACAGGGGGCTCCTACAATGAGCAGTTCTTC
TRBV10-3	.	TRBJ1-3	few	CAISALTGSGNTIYF	TGTGCCATCAGTGCTCTGACAGGCTCTGGAAACACCATATATTTT
TRBV2	.	TRBJ1-5	.	CASRGRVSNQPQHF	TGTGCCAGCAGGGGCAGGGTAAGCAATCAGCCCCAGCATTTT
TRBV13	.	TRBJ2-3	.	CAGSGVFLDADTQYF	TGTGCCGGCTCTGGAGTTTTTCTTGACGCTGATACGCAGTATTTT
TRBV5-1	.	TRBJ2-1	.	CASRLTGLNEQFF	TGCGCCAGCCGATTAACAGGGTTGAATGAGCAGTTCTTC
TRBV5-5	.	TRBJ2-5	.	CASSPGQNQETQYF	TGTGCCAGCAGCCCGGGACAAAACCAAGAGACCCAGTACTTC
TRBV13	TRBD2	TRBJ2-6	.	CASRSPSGVSGANVLTF	TGTGCCAGCAGATCCCCAAGCGGGGTGAGTGGGGCCAACGTCCTGACTTTC